The present entry profiles one T cell receptor (beta chain) with its context. Its antigen remains unknown. Donors, without exception, were Caucasian adults residing in Nashville, Tennessee. The entry originates in a study of shared clonotypes between healthy human individuals. Study findings and constraints: An anticipated effect of sequencing depth on clonotype sharing among donors was recognized.

TCRdb's copy holds only in-frame clones and misses some; the assay was immunoSEQ multiplex PCR. The table records some 1.4 million clones, more than 95% of them present only once. This CDR3 region has 15 residues. J gave up 4 bases and V 2 bases, and 6 bases lay outside the gene matches. In germline, CDR1 is GTSNPN, CDR2 SVGIG (reference sequence). Specimen: naive CD4+ T cells sorted from blood. Described subset: CD45RA+ positively selected. The chain has TRBV30 and TRBJ1-5; TRBD1 aligns across 9 bases. The TCR originated in a man aged 30 to 45 in good health. CDR3 in amino acids: CAWSTGDRANQPQHF. Here the CDR3 DNA reads TGTGCCTGGAGTACAGGGGACAGGGCAAATCAGCCCCAGCATTTT.